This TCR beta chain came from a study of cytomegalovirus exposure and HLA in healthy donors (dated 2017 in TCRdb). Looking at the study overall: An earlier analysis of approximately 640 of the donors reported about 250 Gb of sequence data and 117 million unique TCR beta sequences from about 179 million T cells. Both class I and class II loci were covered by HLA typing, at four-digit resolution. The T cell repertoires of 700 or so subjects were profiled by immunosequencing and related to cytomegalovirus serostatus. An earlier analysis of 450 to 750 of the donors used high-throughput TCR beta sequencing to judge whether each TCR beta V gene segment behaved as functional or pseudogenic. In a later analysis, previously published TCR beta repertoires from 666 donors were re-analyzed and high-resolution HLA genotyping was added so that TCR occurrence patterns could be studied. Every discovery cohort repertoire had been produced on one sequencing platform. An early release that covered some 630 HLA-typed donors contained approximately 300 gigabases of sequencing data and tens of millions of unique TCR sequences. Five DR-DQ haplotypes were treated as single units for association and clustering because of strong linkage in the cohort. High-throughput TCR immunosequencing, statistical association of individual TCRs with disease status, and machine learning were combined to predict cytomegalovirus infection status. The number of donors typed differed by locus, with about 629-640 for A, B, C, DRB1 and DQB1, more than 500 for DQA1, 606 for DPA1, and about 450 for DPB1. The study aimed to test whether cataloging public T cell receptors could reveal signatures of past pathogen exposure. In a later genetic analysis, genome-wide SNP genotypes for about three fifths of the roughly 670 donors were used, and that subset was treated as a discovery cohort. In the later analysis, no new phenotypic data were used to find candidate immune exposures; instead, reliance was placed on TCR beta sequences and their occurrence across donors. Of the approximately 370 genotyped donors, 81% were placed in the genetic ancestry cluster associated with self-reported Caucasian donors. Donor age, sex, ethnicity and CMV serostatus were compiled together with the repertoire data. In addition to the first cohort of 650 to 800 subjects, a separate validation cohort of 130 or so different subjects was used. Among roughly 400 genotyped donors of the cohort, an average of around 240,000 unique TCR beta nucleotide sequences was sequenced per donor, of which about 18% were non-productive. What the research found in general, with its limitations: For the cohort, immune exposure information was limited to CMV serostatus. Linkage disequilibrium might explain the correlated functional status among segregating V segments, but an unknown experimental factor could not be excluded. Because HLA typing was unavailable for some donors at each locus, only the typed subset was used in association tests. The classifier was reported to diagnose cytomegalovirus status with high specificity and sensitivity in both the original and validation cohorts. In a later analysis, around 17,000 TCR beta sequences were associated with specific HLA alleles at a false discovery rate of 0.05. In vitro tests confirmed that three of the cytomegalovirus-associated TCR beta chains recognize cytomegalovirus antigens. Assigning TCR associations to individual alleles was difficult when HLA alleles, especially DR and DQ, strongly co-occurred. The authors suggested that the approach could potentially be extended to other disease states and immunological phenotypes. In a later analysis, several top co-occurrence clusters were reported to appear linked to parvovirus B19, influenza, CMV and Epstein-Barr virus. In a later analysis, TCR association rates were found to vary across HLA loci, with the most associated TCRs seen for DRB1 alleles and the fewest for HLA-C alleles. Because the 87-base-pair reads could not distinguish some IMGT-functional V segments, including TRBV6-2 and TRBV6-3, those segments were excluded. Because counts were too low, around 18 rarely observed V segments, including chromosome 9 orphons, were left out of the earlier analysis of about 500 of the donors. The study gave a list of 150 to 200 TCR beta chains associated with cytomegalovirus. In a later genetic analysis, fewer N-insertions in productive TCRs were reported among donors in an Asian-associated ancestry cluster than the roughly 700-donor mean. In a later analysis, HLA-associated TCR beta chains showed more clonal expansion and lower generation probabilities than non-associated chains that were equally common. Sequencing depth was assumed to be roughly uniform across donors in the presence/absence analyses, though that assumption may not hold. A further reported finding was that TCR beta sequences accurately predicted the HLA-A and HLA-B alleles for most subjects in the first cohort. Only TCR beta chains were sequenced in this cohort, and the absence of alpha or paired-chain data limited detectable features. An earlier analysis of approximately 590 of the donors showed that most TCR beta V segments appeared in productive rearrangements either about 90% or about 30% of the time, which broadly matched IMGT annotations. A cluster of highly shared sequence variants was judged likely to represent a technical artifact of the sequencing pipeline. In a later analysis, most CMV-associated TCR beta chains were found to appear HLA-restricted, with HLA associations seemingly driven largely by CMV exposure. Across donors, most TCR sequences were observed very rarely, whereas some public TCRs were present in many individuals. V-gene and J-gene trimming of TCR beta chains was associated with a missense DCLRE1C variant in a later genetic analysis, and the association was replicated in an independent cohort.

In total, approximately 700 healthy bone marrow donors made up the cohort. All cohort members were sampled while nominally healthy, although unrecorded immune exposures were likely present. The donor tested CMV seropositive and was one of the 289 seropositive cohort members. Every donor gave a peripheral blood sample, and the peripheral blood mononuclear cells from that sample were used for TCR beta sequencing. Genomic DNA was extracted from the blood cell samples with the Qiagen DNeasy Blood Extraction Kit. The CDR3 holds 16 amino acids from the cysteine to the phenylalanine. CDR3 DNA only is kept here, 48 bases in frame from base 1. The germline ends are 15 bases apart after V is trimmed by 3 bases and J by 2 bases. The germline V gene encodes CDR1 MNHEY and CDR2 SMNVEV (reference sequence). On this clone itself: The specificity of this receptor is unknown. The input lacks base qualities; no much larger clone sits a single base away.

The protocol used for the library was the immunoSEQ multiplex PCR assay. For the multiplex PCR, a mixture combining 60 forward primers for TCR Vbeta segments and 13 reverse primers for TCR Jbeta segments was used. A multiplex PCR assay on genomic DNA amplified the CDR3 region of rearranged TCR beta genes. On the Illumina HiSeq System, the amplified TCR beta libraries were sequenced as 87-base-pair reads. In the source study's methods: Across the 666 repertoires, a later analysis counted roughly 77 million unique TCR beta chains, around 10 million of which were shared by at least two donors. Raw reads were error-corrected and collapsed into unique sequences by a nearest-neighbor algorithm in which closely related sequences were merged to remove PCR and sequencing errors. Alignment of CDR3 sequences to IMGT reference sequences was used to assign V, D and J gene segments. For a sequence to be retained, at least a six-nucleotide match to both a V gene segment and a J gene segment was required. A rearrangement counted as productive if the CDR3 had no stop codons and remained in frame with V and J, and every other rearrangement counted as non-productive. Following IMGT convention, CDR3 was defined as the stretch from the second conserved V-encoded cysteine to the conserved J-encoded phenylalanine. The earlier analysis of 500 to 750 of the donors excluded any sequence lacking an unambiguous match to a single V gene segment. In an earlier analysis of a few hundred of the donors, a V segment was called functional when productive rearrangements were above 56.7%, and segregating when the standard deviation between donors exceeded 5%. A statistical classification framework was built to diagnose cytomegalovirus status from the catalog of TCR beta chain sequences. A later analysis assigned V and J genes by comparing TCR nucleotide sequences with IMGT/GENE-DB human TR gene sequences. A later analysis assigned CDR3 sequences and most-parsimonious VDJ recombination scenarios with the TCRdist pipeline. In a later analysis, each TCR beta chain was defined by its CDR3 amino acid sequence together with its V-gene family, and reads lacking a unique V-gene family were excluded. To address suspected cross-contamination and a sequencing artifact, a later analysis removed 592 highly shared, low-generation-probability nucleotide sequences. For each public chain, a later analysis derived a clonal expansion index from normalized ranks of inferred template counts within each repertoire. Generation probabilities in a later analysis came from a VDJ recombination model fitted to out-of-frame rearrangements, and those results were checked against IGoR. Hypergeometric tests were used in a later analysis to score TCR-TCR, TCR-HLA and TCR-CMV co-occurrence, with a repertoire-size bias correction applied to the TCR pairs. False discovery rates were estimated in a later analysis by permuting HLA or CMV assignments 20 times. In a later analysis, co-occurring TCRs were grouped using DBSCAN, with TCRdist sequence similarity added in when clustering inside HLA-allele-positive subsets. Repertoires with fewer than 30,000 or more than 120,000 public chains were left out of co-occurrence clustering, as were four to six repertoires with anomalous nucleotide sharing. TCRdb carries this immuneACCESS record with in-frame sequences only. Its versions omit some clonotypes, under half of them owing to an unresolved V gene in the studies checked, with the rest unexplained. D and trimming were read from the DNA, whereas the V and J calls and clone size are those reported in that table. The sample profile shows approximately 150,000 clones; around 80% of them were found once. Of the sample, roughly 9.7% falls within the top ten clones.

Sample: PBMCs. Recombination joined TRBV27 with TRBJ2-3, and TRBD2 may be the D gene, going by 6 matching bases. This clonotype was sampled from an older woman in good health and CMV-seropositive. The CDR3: CASSFLGTHTTDTQYF. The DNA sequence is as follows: TGTGCCAGCAGTTTCCTCGGGACTCATACCACAGATACGCAGTATTTT.